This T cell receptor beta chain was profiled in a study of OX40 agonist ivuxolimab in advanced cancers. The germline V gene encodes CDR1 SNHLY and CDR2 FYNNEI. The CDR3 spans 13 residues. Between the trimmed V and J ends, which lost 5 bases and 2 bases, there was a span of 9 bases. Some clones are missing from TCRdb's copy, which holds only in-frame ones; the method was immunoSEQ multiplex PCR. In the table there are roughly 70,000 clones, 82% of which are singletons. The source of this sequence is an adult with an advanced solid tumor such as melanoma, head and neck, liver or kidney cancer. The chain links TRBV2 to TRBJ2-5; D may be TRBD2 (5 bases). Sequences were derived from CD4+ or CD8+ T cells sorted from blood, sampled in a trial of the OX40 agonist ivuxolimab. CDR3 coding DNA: TGTGCCAGCAGTCGGGGATTGCAAGAGACCCAGTACTTC. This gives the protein CASSRGLQETQYF.